Listed below are T cell receptor beta chains from one sample, sequenced in a study of blood T cell repertoires in COVID-19. Assay used: immunoSEQ multiplex PCR; TCRdb lists only in-frame clones, some missing. Altogether 70,000 or so clones are present, 75% to 90% being singletons, with the ten largest covering around 13%. The source material was peripheral blood. These receptor sequences come from a man aged 45-60 years with COVID-19, enrolled during active disease. CDR3s include the opening cysteine and the closing phenylalanine or tryptophan. The order of the fields is D gene, V gene, clone size, CDR3 length, J gene, CDR3 protein, CDR3 DNA. D genes are given only for firm matches. Clone sizes are given selectively: once, few, many, or a class where the clone is expanded.

>TRBD2|TRBV19|once|15|TRBJ2-7
CASSIAAGRAYEQYF
TGTGCCAGTAGTATCGCAGCGGGACGGGCCTACGAGCAGTACTTC
>NA|TRBV5-5|NA|12|TRBJ1-1
CASSLDFTEAFF
TGTGCCAGCAGCTTGGACTTCACTGAAGCTTTCTTT
>TRBD1|TRBV9|NA|15|TRBJ1-1
CASSLRGRGDTEAFF
TGTGCCAGCAGCCTCAGGGGGCGCGGGGATACTGAAGCTTTCTTT
>NA|TRBV30|NA|13|TRBJ1-1
CALGQGMNTEAFF
TGTGCCTTGGGGCAGGGAATGAACACTGAAGCTTTCTTT
>TRBD2|TRBV6-2/TRBV6-3|NA|18|TRBJ2-3
CASSNPRTSGSSTDTQYF
TGTGCCAGCAGCAATCCCCGGACTAGCGGGAGTAGCACAGATACGCAGTATTTT
>TRBD1|TRBV7-2|NA|14|TRBJ2-7
CASSSTGTAPEQYF
TGTGCCAGCAGCTCGACCGGGACAGCCCCCGAGCAGTACTTC
>NA|TRBV6-5|NA|14|TRBJ2-7
CASSSGTGSYEQYF
TGTGCCAGCAGTAGCGGGACAGGCTCCTACGAGCAGTACTTC
>TRBD2|TRBV29-1|NA|13|TRBJ2-1
CSAAGTSSDEQFF
TGCAGCGCCGCCGGGACTAGCAGCGATGAGCAGTTCTTC
>NA|TRBV5-1|NA|17|TRBJ2-7
CASSFLPLGQSSYEQYF
TGCGCCAGCAGCTTCCTACCCCTTGGACAGAGCTCCTACGAGCAGTACTTC
>TRBD1|TRBV14|NA|15|TRBJ2-3
CASSPRTGSTDTQYF
TGTGCCAGCAGTCCTCGGACAGGGAGCACAGATACGCAGTATTTT
>NA|TRBV28|NA|12|TRBJ1-3
CASLGSGYTIYF
TGTGCCAGCCTTGGGTCGGGTTACACCATATATTTT
>TRBD2|TRBV9|NA|15|TRBJ2-7
CASSRTSGILHEQYF
TGTGCCAGCAGTCGGACTAGCGGGATCCTGCACGAGCAGTACTTC
>TRBD2|TRBV29-1|NA|14|TRBJ2-4
CSVAAGLAKNIQYF
TGCAGCGTCGCAGCGGGGCTAGCCAAAAACATTCAGTACTTC
>NA|TRBV29-1|NA|14|TRBJ2-3
CSVEGRSGTDTQYF
TGCAGCGTTGAAGGGAGGTCGGGCACAGATACGCAGTATTTT
>TRBD1|TRBV15|NA|15|TRBJ1-1
CATSSGQGVNTEAFF
TGTGCCACCAGCAGCGGGCAGGGGGTGAACACTGAAGCTTTCTTT
>TRBD2|TRBV5-6|once|15|TRBJ2-7
CASSRFLAAAYEQYF
TGTGCCAGCAGCAGATTCCTAGCGGCAGCTTACGAGCAGTACTTC
>TRBD1|TRBV28|NA|12|TRBJ1-1
CASTQGVVEAFF
TGTGCCAGCACACAGGGGGTCGTTGAAGCTTTCTTT
>NA|TRBV7-6|NA|13|TRBJ1-1
CASSSAARGEAFF
TGTGCCAGCAGCTCCGCCGCCAGGGGTGAAGCTTTCTTT
>NA|TRBV19|NA|11|TRBJ2-1
CASRLGNEQFF
TGTGCCAGTAGACTTGGCAATGAGCAGTTCTTC
>NA|TRBV30|few|15|TRBJ2-2
CAWSYFRGIAGELFF
TGTGCCTGGAGTTATTTCAGGGGTATCGCCGGGGAGCTGTTTTTT
>NA|TRBV18|NA|14|TRBJ2-7
CASSPRPQDYEQYF
TGTGCCAGCTCACCTAGGCCTCAGGACTACGAGCAGTACTTC
>NA|TRBV19|NA|13|TRBJ2-1
CASSFLSTDEQFF
TGTGCCAGTAGTTTTCTTAGTACGGATGAGCAGTTCTTC
>TRBD2|TRBV20-1|once|17|TRBJ2-1
CSASFSLAGVGANEQFF
TGCAGTGCTAGTTTCTCACTAGCGGGAGTGGGGGCTAATGAGCAGTTCTTC
>TRBD1|TRBV4-1|NA|14|TRBJ1-2
CASSQQDRGHGYTF
TGCGCCAGCAGCCAACAGGACAGGGGTCACGGCTACACCTTC
>NA|TRBV18|NA|14|TRBJ1-5
CASKDSNSNQPQHF
TGTGCCAGCAAAGACAGTAATAGCAATCAGCCCCAGCATTTT
>TRBD2|TRBV5-1|once|15|TRBJ2-7
CASTPDAAGGGEQYF
TGCGCCAGCACCCCTGATGCAGCGGGAGGGGGGGAGCAGTACTTC
>NA|TRBV19|NA|15|TRBJ2-1
CASSINRGPYNEQFF
TGTGCCAGTAGTATTAATCGAGGTCCCTACAATGAGCAGTTCTTC
>NA|TRBV7-3|NA|15|TRBJ2-1
CASSNEGTPASEQFF
TGTGCCAGCAGCAACGAGGGGACACCAGCCAGTGAGCAGTTCTTC
>NA|TRBV30|once|15|TRBJ1-4
CAWSPNRQINEKLFF
TGTGCCTGGAGTCCTAACCGACAGATTAATGAAAAACTGTTTTTT
>NA|TRBV30|NA|13|TRBJ2-7
CAWVHWQGDEQYF
TGTGCCTGGGTTCACTGGCAGGGCGACGAGCAGTACTTC
>NA|TRBV2|NA|13|TRBJ1-2
CASSPGVGSGYTF
TGTGCCAGCAGCCCAGGGGTCGGAAGTGGCTACACCTTC